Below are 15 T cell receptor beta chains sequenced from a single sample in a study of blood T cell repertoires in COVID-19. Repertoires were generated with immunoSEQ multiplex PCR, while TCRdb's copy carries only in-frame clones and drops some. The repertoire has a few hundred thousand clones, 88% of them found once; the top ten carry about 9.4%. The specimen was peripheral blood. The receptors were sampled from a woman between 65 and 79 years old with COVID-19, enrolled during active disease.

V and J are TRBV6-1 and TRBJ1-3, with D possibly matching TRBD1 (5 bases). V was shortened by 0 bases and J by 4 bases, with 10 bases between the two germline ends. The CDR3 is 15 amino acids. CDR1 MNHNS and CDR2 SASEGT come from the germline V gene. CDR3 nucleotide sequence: TGTGCCAGCAGTGAAGCGACAGCGCGCGGAAACACCATATATTTT. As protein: CASSEATARGNTIYF.

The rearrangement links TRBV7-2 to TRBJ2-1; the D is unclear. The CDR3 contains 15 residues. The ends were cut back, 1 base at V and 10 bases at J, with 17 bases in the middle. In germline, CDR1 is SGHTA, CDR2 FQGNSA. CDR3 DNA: TGTGCCAGCAGCTTAGATGGCCCTTGGTCAGGCGAGCAGTTCTTC. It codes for CASSLDGPWSGEQFF.

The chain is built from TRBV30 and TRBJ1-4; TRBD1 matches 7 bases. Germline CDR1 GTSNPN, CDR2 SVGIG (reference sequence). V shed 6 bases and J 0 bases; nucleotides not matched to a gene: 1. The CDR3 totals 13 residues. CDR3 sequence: CACTGATNEKLFF. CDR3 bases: TGTGCCTGCACAGGGGCAACTAATGAAAAACTGTTTTTT.

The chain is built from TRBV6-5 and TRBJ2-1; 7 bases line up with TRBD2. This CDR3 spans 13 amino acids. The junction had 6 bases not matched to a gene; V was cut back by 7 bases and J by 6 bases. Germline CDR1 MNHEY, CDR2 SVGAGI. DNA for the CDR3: TGTGCCAGCAAGGACGGGAGGAGCAATGAGCAGTTCTTC. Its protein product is CASKDGRSNEQFF.

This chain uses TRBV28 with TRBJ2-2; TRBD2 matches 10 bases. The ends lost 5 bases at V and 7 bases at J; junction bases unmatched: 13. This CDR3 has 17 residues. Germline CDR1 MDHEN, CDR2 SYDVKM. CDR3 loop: CASSPRGLAGVVGELFF. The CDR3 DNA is TGTGCCAGCAGTCCCCGTGGGCTAGCGGGAGTCGTCGGGGAGCTGTTTTTT.

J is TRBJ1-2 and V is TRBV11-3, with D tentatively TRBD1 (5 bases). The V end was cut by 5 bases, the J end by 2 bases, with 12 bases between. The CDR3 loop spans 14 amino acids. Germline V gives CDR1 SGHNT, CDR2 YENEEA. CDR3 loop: CASSQGQGNYGYTF. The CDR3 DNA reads TGTGCCAGCAGCCAAGGGCAGGGAAACTATGGCTACACCTTC.

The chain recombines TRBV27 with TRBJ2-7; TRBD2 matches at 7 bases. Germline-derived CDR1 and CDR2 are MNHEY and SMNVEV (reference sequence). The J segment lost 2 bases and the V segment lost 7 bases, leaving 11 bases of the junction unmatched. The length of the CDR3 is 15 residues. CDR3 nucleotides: TGTGCCAGCACCCAAAGCGGGGTACTAACCTACGAGCAGTACTTC. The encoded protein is CASTQSGVLTYEQYF.

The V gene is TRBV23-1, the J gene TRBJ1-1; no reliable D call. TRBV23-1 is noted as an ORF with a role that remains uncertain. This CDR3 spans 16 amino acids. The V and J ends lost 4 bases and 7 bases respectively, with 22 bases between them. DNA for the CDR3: TGCGCCAGCAGTCCCCCCTACCGTCGACTACTGAGTGAAGCTTTCTTT. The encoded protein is CASSPPYRRLLSEAFF.

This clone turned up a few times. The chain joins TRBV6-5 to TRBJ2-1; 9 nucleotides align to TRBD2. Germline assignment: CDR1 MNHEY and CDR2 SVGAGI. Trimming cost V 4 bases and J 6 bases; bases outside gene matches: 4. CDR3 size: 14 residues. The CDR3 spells CASSSPTSGNEQFF. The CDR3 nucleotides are TGTGCCAGCAGTTCCCCGACTAGCGGCAATGAGCAGTTCTTC.

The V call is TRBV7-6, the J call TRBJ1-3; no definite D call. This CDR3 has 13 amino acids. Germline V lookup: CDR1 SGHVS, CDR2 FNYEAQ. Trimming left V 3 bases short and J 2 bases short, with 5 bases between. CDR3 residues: CASSFSAGNTIYF. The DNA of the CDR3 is TGTGCCAGCAGCTTCTCCGCTGGAAACACCATATATTTT.

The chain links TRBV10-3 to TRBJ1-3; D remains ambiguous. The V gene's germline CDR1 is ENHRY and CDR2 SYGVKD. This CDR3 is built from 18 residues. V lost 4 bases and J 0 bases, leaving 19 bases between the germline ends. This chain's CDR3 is CAISGGFRRQSSGNTIYF. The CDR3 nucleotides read TGTGCCATCAGTGGGGGATTTCGGAGGCAGTCCTCTGGAAACACCATATATTTT.

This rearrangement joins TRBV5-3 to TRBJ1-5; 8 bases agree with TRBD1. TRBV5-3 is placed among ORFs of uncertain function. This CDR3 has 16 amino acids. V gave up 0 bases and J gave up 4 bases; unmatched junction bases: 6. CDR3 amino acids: CARSLGGTGQNQPQHF. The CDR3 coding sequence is TGTGCCAGAAGCTTGGGCGGGACAGGACAGAATCAGCCCCAGCATTTT.

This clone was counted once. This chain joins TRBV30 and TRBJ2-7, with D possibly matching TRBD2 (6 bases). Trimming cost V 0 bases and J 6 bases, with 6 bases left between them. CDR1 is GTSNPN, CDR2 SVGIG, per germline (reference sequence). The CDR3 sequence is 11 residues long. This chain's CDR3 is CAWSVGGEQYF. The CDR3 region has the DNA TGTGCCTGGAGTGTCGGGGGCGAGCAGTACTTC.

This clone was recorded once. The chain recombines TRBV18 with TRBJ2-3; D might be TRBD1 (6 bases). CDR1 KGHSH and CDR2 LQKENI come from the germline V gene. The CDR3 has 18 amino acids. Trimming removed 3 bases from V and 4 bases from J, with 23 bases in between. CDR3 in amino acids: CASSPKAGDQTAPDTQYF. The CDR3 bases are TGTGCCAGCTCACCCAAGGCAGGGGATCAAACGGCCCCAGATACGCAGTATTTT.

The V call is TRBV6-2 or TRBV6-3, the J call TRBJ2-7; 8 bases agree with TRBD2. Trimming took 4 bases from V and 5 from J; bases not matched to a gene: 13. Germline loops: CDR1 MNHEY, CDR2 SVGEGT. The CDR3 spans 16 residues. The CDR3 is CASSFGMGSGIDEQYF. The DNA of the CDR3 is TGTGCCAGCAGTTTTGGAATGGGTAGCGGGATAGACGAGCAGTACTTC.